One and the same sample provided the 25 T cell receptor beta chains below, sequenced in a study of CD8 T cells in Susac syndrome. RNA in amounts of roughly 0.5 to 1 ug was reverse transcribed with random hexamers. TCRdb re-derived calls from the immunoSEQ multiplex PCR reads in MiXCR, one entry per CDR3 protein. The sample shows about 300,000 distinct CDR3 sequences, approximately 85% of them seen only once. The sequenced material came from CD8+ T cells from PBMCs. The receptors here all came from a human donor with multiple sclerosis.

The chain carries TRBV28 and TRBJ2-1, with D perhaps TRBD1 (5 bases). V lost 3 bases to trimming and J lost 4 bases, with 13 bases between them. Germline-derived CDR1 and CDR2 are MDHEN and SYDVKM. The CDR3 is 15 residues long. CDR3: CASSLVGAGYNEQFF. For the CDR3, the DNA is TGTGCCAGCAGTTTGGTTGGGGCCGGGTACAATGAGCAGTTCTTC.

The V call is TRBV9, the J call TRBJ2-1; no definite D call. Germline V CDR1 and CDR2: SGDLS, YYNGEE. Trimming took off 6 bases at V and 4 bases at J, with 8 bases between the two ends. The CDR3 runs to 12 residues. Here the CDR3 DNA reads TGTGCCAGCACGTCAGAGTACAATGAGCAGTTCTTC. Translating gives CASTSEYNEQFF.

The gene calls are TRBV19 and TRBJ2-7, with 9 positions matching TRBD1. The CDR3 runs 15 residues. The germline CDR1 and CDR2 sequences are LNHDA and SQIVND (reference sequence). V lost 5 bases to trimming and J lost 2 bases; unmatched junction nucleotides: 7. CDR3 loop: CASSADDRGTYEQYF. CDR3 nucleotide sequence: TGTGCCAGTAGTGCGGATGACAGGGGGACCTACGAGCAGTACTTC.

This clonotype has just one count. The chain's CDR3 is CASSADTGLAGGRDTGELFF. Written as DNA, the CDR3 is TGCGCCAGCAGTGCAGACACTGGACTAGCGGGAGGTCGTGACACCGGGGAGCTGTTTTTT. The chain is built from TRBV10-1 and TRBJ2-2, with 14 nucleotides matching TRBD2. The CDR3 is 20 amino acids. Per germline, CDR1 WNHNN and CDR2 SYGVQD (reference sequence). After removal of 4 bases from V and 3 bases from J, the junction contained 13 bases not matched to a gene.

V gene TRBV20-1 combines with J gene TRBJ2-3, with TRBD2 matching 13 bases. CDR1 DFQATT and CDR2 SNEGSKA come from the germline V gene (reference sequence). V lost 1 base to trimming and J lost 0 bases; unmatched junction nucleotides: 4. The CDR3 consists of 17 residues. The CDR3 coding sequence is TGCAGTGCTAGAGGAACTAGCGGGAGGGGTAGCACAGATACGCAGTATTTT. Its protein is CSARGTSGRGSTDTQYF.

The V and J genes are TRBV18 and TRBJ2-1; 14 nucleotides align to TRBD2. The CDR3 is made up of 18 amino acids. V lost 4 bases, J lost 7 bases, and 12 bases stayed unmatched. Germline lookup yields CDR1 KGHSH and CDR2 LQKENI. Here the CDR3 reads CASSRELRTSGRTNEQFF. The CDR3 DNA reads as TGTGCCAGCTCACGCGAACTCAGGACTAGCGGGAGGACGAATGAGCAGTTCTTC. The full variable domain, completed using reference TRBV18 and TRBJ2-1, is NAGVMQNPRHLVRRRGQEARLRCSPMKGHSHVYWYRQLPEEGLKFMVYLQKENIIDESGMPKERFSAEFPKEGPSILRIQQVVRGDSAAYFCASSRELRTSGRTNEQFFGPGTRLTVL.

V usage is TRBV5-8 and J usage is TRBJ2-3; maybe TRBD1 (6 bases). Germline loops: CDR1 SGHTS, CDR2 YDEGEE. Deletions cut 2 bases from V and 3 bases from J, with 13 bases between. The length of the CDR3 is 15 residues. The DNA for the CDR3 is TGTGCCAGCAGCTTTATACAGGGCCAAACAGATACGCAGTATTTT. Translated, it gives CASSFIQGQTDTQYF.

The J gene is TRBJ1-1, the V gene TRBV19; D not certain. V was clipped by 5 bases and J by 1 base, with 17 bases between them. This CDR3 region has 16 residues. Germline values: CDR1 LNHDA, CDR2 SQIVND (reference sequence). CDR3 nucleotides: TGTGCCAGTAGTCCAGAATACCGGGAGAGGAACACTGAAGCTTTCTTT. This gives the protein CASSPEYRERNTEAFF.

V gene TRBV6-1 combines with J gene TRBJ2-4; D is perhaps TRBD1 (6 bases). The CDR3 length is 14 residues. Trimming shortened V by 8 bases and J by 8 bases, and 19 bases separated the two germline ends. Per the germline V gene, CDR1 is MNHNS and CDR2 is SASEGT. The CDR3 here is CASRRPRGVDIQYF. The DNA of the CDR3 is TGTGCCAGCCGTCGGCCCAGGGGAGTAGACATTCAGTACTTC.

The chain joins TRBV29-1 to TRBJ1-1; a possible D gene is TRBD1 (6 bases). The V and J ends lost 3 bases and 8 bases respectively, with 16 bases between them. This CDR3 spans 13 amino acids. Germline CDR1 and CDR2: SQVTM and ANQGSEA. DNA of the CDR3: TGCAGCGTTGACCTCCGTTGGGGGGCCGAAGCTTTCTTT. Its protein is CSVDLRWGAEAFF.

In its sample, this clonotype was seen once. The CDR3 bases are TGTGCCAGCAGCTTGGGGACAGCATTTGAAGCTTTCTTT. Protein: CASSLGTAFEAFF. V and J are TRBV5-6 and TRBJ1-1; D is possibly TRBD1 (6 bases). This CDR3 is built from 13 residues. The germline V gene has CDR1 SGHDT and CDR2 YYEEEE. V was trimmed by 0 bases and J by 7 bases, leaving 10 bases between them. The full variable domain, its missing parts supplied by reference TRBV5-6 and TRBJ1-1, is DAGVTQSPTHLIKTRGQQVTLRCSPKSGHDTVSWYQQALGQGPQFIFQYYEEEERQRGNFPDRFSGHQFPNYSSELNVNALLLGDSALYLCASSLGTAFEAFFGQGTRLTVV.

The rearrangement links TRBV4-3 to TRBJ1-5; D gene ambiguous. This CDR3 spans 16 amino acids. Germline loops: CDR1 LGHNA, CDR2 YSLEER. V shed 0 bases and J shed 4 bases, with 13 bases lying between them. Here the CDR3 reads CASSQDVGRPNQPQHF. The CDR3 DNA follows: TGCGCCAGCAGCCAAGACGTAGGACGGCCTAATCAGCCCCAGCATTTT.

The chain carries TRBV30 and TRBJ1-1, with D unresolved. This CDR3 region has 10 residues. CDR1 GTSNPN and CDR2 SVGIG come from the germline V gene (reference sequence). Deletions cut 3 bases from V and 7 bases from J, with 6 bases between. The CDR3 region is CAWSHLEAFF. CDR3 DNA sequence: TGTGCCTGGAGCCACCTTGAAGCTTTCTTT. Full variable domain (rest looked up from reference TRBV30 and TRBJ1-1): SQTIHQWPATLVQPVGSPLSLECTVEGTSNPNLYWYRQAAGRGLQLLFYSVGIGQISSEVPQNLSASRPQDRQFILSSKKLLLSDSGFYLCAWSHLEAFFGQGTRLTVV.

The rearrangement links TRBV4-3 to TRBJ2-7, with TRBD1 matching over 7 bases. This CDR3 has 15 amino acids. V lost 3 bases, J lost 2 bases, and 7 bases stayed unmatched. Germline V gives CDR1 LGHNA, CDR2 YSLEER. CDR3 sequence reads: CASSQYRGSTYEQYF. The DNA for the CDR3 is TGCGCCAGCAGCCAGTACAGGGGATCCACCTACGAGCAGTACTTC.

The V and J genes are TRBV4-3 and TRBJ2-5; 8 bases fit TRBD2. CDR1 and CDR2 (germline): LGHNA, YSLEER. V was clipped by 3 bases and J by 5 bases; unmatched bases: 14. The CDR3 consists of 17 residues. CDR3 residues: CASSQEGRAGESETQYF. The CDR3 nucleotides read TGCGCCAGCAGCCAGGAGGGGCGAGCGGGAGAGTCGGAGACCCAGTACTTC.

This chain connects TRBV12-3 or TRBV12-4 to TRBJ2-1; D unclear. The CDR3 runs 14 residues. The V end lost 7 bases, the J end lost 5 bases, and 15 bases lay between the germline ends. In DNA, the CDR3 is TGTGCCAGCACCTCACGTCGGAAGCACAATGAGCAGTTCTTC. It codes for CASTSRRKHNEQFF.

This chain joins TRBV6-1 and TRBJ1-1, with no clear D. V lost 7 bases and J 0 bases, leaving 3 bases between the germline ends. Germline CDR1 MNHNS, CDR2 SASEGT. This CDR3 has 11 residues. CDR3 amino acids: CASMMNTEAFF. CDR3 sequence (DNA): TGTGCCAGCATGATGAACACTGAAGCTTTCTTT.

This chain joins TRBV7-9 and TRBJ2-1; 10 bases fit TRBD2. This CDR3 comprises 17 residues. V lost 4 bases to trimming and J lost 5 bases; unmatched junction nucleotides: 11. The germline V gene has CDR1 SEHNR and CDR2 FQNEAQ (reference sequence). CDR3 amino acids: CASSSISGRQPNNEQFF. CDR3 in DNA: TGTGCCAGCAGCTCCATTAGCGGGAGGCAACCAAACAATGAGCAGTTCTTC.

The rearrangement joins TRBV12-3 or TRBV12-4 to TRBJ2-2; D might be TRBD2 (5 bases). The V end was cut by 6 bases, the J end by 3 bases, with 17 bases between. This CDR3 is 16 amino acids long. CDR3 coding DNA: TGTGCCAGCAGCTCCCCCGCCCGGCGGGACACCGGGGAGCTGTTTTTT. This encodes CASSSPARRDTGELFF.

The chain is built from TRBV5-4 and TRBJ1-1; no clear D. V shed 3 bases and J shed 3 bases, with 12 bases lying between them. Germline CDR1 is SGHNT and CDR2 is YYREEE (reference sequence). This CDR3 region has 14 residues. CDR3 amino acids: CASSSPGIYTEAFF. CDR3 nucleotides: TGTGCCAGCAGCTCCCCGGGAATATACACTGAAGCTTTCTTT.

There are a few counts of this clonotype. The rearrangement uses TRBV30 and TRBJ2-7; no reliable D call. CDR1 is GTSNPN and CDR2 is SVGIG in the germline V gene (reference sequence). The CDR3 extends over 15 amino acids. V was trimmed by 0 bases and J by 6 bases, leaving 18 bases between them. The CDR3 bases are TGTGCCTGGAGTGTGGGATTGGGTCCAAGGCCCGAGCAGTACTTC. This sequence encodes CAWSVGLGPRPEQYF.

The chain recombines TRBV9 with TRBJ2-7; TRBD2 matches at 11 bases. Germline V CDR1 and CDR2: SGDLS, YYNGEE. This CDR3 has 16 amino acids. The V and J ends lost 0 bases and 2 bases, in that order; junction bases with no gene match: 4. CDR3 DNA sequence: TGTGCCAGCAGCGTAGCGTTAGCGGGAGGGCCCTACGAGCAGTACTTC. Its protein product is CASSVALAGGPYEQYF.

The chain combines TRBV6-2 or TRBV6-3 with TRBJ2-6; no firm D call. Germline CDR1 MNHEY, CDR2 SVGEGT. CDR3 length equals 16 residues. V dropped 2 bases and J dropped 5 bases, with 13 bases sitting between them. The CDR3 DNA sequence: TGTGCCAGCAGTTACGATTCCACAGCCTGGGCCAACGTCCTGACTTTC. Encoded protein: CASSYDSTAWANVLTF.

This chain links TRBV7-9 with TRBJ2-7, with a possible D match to TRBD2 (5 bases). Between the trimmed V and J ends, which lost 7 bases and 3 bases, there was a span of 7 bases. Germline values: CDR1 SEHNR, CDR2 FQNEAQ (reference sequence). The CDR3 covers 11 residues. The CDR3, as DNA: TGTGCCAGCACGGCGGGCTACGAGCAGTACTTC. It is translated as CASTAGYEQYF.

The chain uses TRBV3-1 and TRBJ1-1; tentative D call: TRBD1 (5 bases). CDR1 is LGHDT and CDR2 is YNNKEL in the germline V gene (reference sequence). V dropped 1 base and J dropped 13 bases, with 19 bases sitting between them. This CDR3 comprises 14 residues. CDR3 region: CASSQVPGGGVGFF. The CDR3 DNA follows: TGTGCCAGCAGCCAAGTTCCAGGTGGGGGTGTTGGTTTCTTT. Filled out from reference TRBV3-1 and TRBJ1-1, the complete variable domain reads DTAVSQTPKYLVTQMGNDKSIKCEQNLGHDTMYWYKQDSKKFLKIMFSYNNKELIINETVPNRFSPKSPDKAHLNLHINSLELGDSAVYFCASSQVPGGGVGFFGQGTRLTVV.